One and the same sample provided the 8 T cell receptor beta chains below, sequenced in a study of OX40 agonist ivuxolimab in advanced cancers. Library creation used the immunoSEQ multiplex PCR assay. Sourced from immuneACCESS, this table was stored by TCRdb with only in-frame sequences that have V and J called. A share of the clones is absent; for the studies checked, an unresolved V gene accounts for under half, and the remainder has no known explanation. This sample comprises 55,000 to 75,000 clones, roughly 87% of them detected only once. The ten most abundant clones make up around 2% of the sample. The sequenced sample was CD4+ or CD8+ T cells sorted from blood, obtained in a trial of the OX40 agonist ivuxolimab. Every receptor here comes from an adult with an advanced solid tumor such as melanoma, head and neck, liver or kidney cancer.

A few counts support this clone. The same CDR3 can be traced to other DNA sequences in this sample. V gene TRBV20-1 combines with J gene TRBJ2-1; unclear D gene. The germline V and J ends were trimmed by 5 bases and 6 bases, with 8 bases remaining between them. This CDR3 contains 11 residues. Germline V gene data show CDR1 as DFQATT and CDR2 as SNEGSKA (reference sequence). The CDR3 nucleotides are TGCAGTGCTCCCGGGCCCAATGAGCAGTTCTTC. Its translation: CSAPGPNEQFF.

V gene TRBV7-8 combines with J gene TRBJ2-5; D gene unclear. V was pared by 5 bases and J by 5 bases, with 9 bases between. Germline V gene lookup returns CDR1 SGHVS and CDR2 FQNEAQ. This CDR3 region has 12 residues. This CDR3 reads CASSLVAETQYF. In nucleotides, the CDR3 is TGTGCCAGCAGCCTCGTCGCGGAGACCCAGTACTTC. The full variable domain, in which reference TRBV7-8 and TRBJ2-5 provide the parts outside the CDR3, is GAGVSQSPRYKVAKRGQDVALRCDPISGHVSLFWYQQALGQGPEFLTYFQNEAQLDKSGLPSDRFFAERPEGSVSTLKIQRTQQEDSAVYLCASSLVAETQYFGPGTRLLVL.

This clone was recorded only once. The genes are TRBV18 and TRBJ1-2, with TRBD1 matching over 7 bases. With 5 bases clipped from V and 3 bases from J, the junction kept 6 bases outside the gene matches. Per the germline V gene, CDR1 is KGHSH and CDR2 is LQKENI. The CDR3 is 14 residues long. This chain's CDR3 is CASSTTGDDYGYTF. The DNA of the CDR3 is TGTGCCAGCTCAACAACAGGGGATGACTATGGCTACACCTTC.

This chain connects TRBV28 to TRBJ1-4, with TRBD1 matching over 9 bases. Unmatched junction bases numbered 6, after V lost 4 bases and J lost 6 bases. Germline CDR1 and CDR2: MDHEN and SYDVKM. The CDR3 loop spans 15 amino acids. CDR3 sequence (DNA): TGTGCCAGCAGTTCACCGACAGGGGGTGATGAAAAACTGTTTTTT. Residues: CASSSPTGGDEKLFF.

The chain joins TRBV10-3 to TRBJ1-1, with no clear D. Between the trimmed V and J ends, which lost 1 base and 7 bases, there was a span of 10 bases. CDR1 is ENHRY and CDR2 is SYGVKD in the germline V gene. The CDR3 has 13 amino acids. In DNA, the CDR3 is TGTGCCATCAGTGAGTTTGGCAGGCTTGAAGCTTTCTTT. Protein: CAISEFGRLEAFF.

The genes are TRBV7-2 and TRBJ1-5, with D possibly TRBD1 on 6 matching bases. The germline gives CDR1 SGHTA, CDR2 FQGNSA. Trimming took 3 bases from V and 8 from J, leaving 20 bases between them. The CDR3 contains 16 residues. CDR3 residues: CASSLGAGYGPEPQHF. The CDR3 coding sequence is TGTGCCAGCAGCTTGGGGGCAGGGTATGGTCCAGAGCCCCAGCATTTT.

The chain employs TRBV28 and TRBJ2-7; 10 bases match TRBD1. In germline, CDR1 is MDHEN, CDR2 SYDVKM. The CDR3 totals 17 residues. The V gene end was trimmed by 4 bases and the J gene end by 3 bases; junction bases not matched to a gene: 12. The CDR3 nucleotides read TGTGCCAGCAGTTCTTATGGAACCGGGACAGGGGACTACGAGCAGTACTTC. It codes for CASSSYGTGTGDYEQYF.

V is TRBV5-4 and J is TRBJ2-5; TRBD2 matches 9 bases. After removal of 4 bases from V and 2 bases from J, the junction contained 6 bases not matched to a gene. The CDR3 sequence is 15 residues long. In germline, CDR1 is SGHNT, CDR2 YYREEE (reference sequence). CDR3 region: CASSPRAGGQETQYF. CDR3 nucleotides: TGTGCCAGCAGCCCTCGGGCGGGGGGGCAAGAGACCCAGTACTTC.